This TCR beta chain stems from a study of blood T cell repertoires in COVID-19. Across the study: Samples came from the United States, Italy and Spain, spanning acute and convalescent COVID-19. The analysed material was cDNA or gDNA that came from T cells, B-cell-depleted T cells, or PBMCs.

Participants were aged 18 to 89 years, lived in 20 to 25 US areas, and enrolled virtually. The CDR3 runs 12 residues. Germline loops: CDR1 SGHAT, CDR2 FQNNGV. V lost 3 bases and J lost 8; bases outside the gene matches: 2. Authors' methods: The authors estimated nucleated cell counts from reference gene primer amplification. Some clones are missing from TCRdb's copy, which holds only in-frame ones; the method was immunoSEQ multiplex PCR. V, J and clone size derive from that table, while D and trimming were established from the DNA sequence. The sample shows 250,000 to 300,000 clones, roughly 86% of them seen only once.

This receptor was taken from a woman younger than 45 who had recovered from COVID-19. Sequencing used PBMCs or T cells enriched from blood (not recorded which). The V call is TRBV11-2, the J call TRBJ1-1; 8 bases line up with TRBD1. The CDR3 sequence: CASSFGQGEAFF. DNA of the CDR3: TGTGCCAGCAGCTTTGGACAGGGAGAAGCTTTCTTT.